A single sample is the source of the 25 T cell receptor beta chains below, sequenced in a study of T-cell reconstitution after alpha-beta-depleted transplantation in children. The authors prepared the TCRbeta library with unique molecular identifiers. In TCRdb, the PCR reads were re-called with MiXCR into one record per CDR3 protein. The top ten hold just under 30% of the sample, which has some 440,000 distinct CDR3 sequences, about 16% seen once. This material consisted of PBMCs, mostly from graft donor cells, taken 360 days after TCRalphabeta/CD19-depleted stem cell transplant. The receptors originated from a boy in the first two years of life who had a stem cell transplant for Wiskott-Aldrich syndrome, so the T cells may come from the graft donor.

This clonotype was observed a few times. The chain employs TRBV10-3 and TRBJ2-7; possible D gene TRBD1, 5 bases. From germline, CDR1 is ENHRY and CDR2 SYGVKD. CDR3 length: 12 residues. Between the trimmed V and J ends, which lost 7 bases and 4 bases, there was a span of 11 bases. The CDR3 spells CAITSQGYEQYF. The DNA for the CDR3 is TGTGCCATCACCAGCCAGGGATACGAGCAGTACTTC.

This clonotype has only a few counts. The CDR3 is CASSLEQGFYTDTQYF. The CDR3 nucleotides read TGTGCCAGCAGTTTAGAACAGGGGTTCTACACAGATACGCAGTATTTT. The rearrangement links TRBV12-3 or TRBV12-4 to TRBJ2-3, with TRBD1 identical over 7 bases. J gave up 2 bases and V 1 base, and 6 bases lay outside the gene matches. The CDR3 runs to 16 residues.

This clonotype was detected only a few times. The chain recombines TRBV4-3 with TRBJ2-7; 9 bases align to TRBD1. The CDR3 covers 16 residues. The ends lost 1 base at V and 3 bases at J; junction bases unmatched: 7. Germline V gene data show CDR1 as LGHNA and CDR2 as YSLEER. The CDR3: CASSQATGTGNYEQYF. In DNA form, the CDR3 reads TGCGCCAGCAGCCAAGCGACCGGGACAGGGAACTACGAGCAGTACTTC.

In the case of this clonotype: One end of the junction does not line up with germline, which may come from a read error. The chain couples TRBV27 to TRBJ2-5, with a possible D match to TRBD1 (6 bases). CDR1 is MNHEY and CDR2 is SMNVEV in the germline V gene (reference sequence). This CDR3 spans 14 amino acids. For the CDR3, the DNA is TGTGCCAGCAGTCTCCACAGGGACCAAGAGACCAAGTACTTC. As protein: CASSLHRDQETKYF.

The chain uses TRBV5-6 and TRBJ2-3, with D possibly matching TRBD2 (6 bases). The length of the CDR3 is 16 residues. CDR1 SGHDT and CDR2 YYEEEE come from the germline V gene. Between the trimmed V and J ends, which lost 1 base and 0 bases, there was a span of 12 bases. The chain's CDR3 is CASSLPGGTSTDTQYF. The CDR3 bases are TGTGCCAGCAGCTTGCCTGGGGGGACTAGCACAGATACGCAGTATTTT.

This rearrangement joins TRBV12-3 or TRBV12-4 to TRBJ2-3, with a tentative D call TRBD1 (5 bases). Trimming stripped 2 bases from V and 1 base from J, with 7 bases between. The CDR3 sequence is 14 residues long. The chain's CDR3 is CASSLPGRTDTQYF. The CDR3 nucleotides are TGTGCCAGCAGTTTACCAGGGCGCACAGATACGCAGTATTTT.

The chain couples TRBV12-3 or TRBV12-4 to TRBJ2-7; 7 positions match TRBD2. This CDR3 region has 14 residues. Trimming removed 3 bases from V and 1 base from J; junction bases left unmatched: 3. This CDR3 reads CASSFWGGSYEQYF. CDR3 sequence (DNA): TGTGCCAGCAGTTTTTGGGGGGGGTCCTACGAGCAGTACTTC.

The chain has TRBV12-3 or TRBV12-4 and TRBJ2-2; TRBD2 is a possible D gene (5 bases). The CDR3 is made up of 15 amino acids. V shed 0 bases and J shed 6 bases, with 11 bases lying between them. CDR3 loop: CASSLAPKRSGELFF. As DNA, the CDR3 is TGTGCCAGCAGTTTAGCCCCCAAGCGGTCCGGGGAGCTGTTTTTT.

The chain is built from TRBV7-2 and TRBJ2-2; D unclear. The V end lost 7 bases, the J end lost 5 bases, and 5 bases lay between the germline ends. CDR3 length: 11 residues. The germline V gene has CDR1 SGHTA and CDR2 FQGNSA. The DNA for the CDR3 is TGTGCCAGCACCCGAACCGGGGAGCTGTTTTTT. As protein: CASTRTGELFF. The full variable domain, rest sourced from reference TRBV7-2 and TRBJ2-2, is GAGVSQSPSNKVTEKGKDVELRCDPISGHTALYWYRQSLGQGLEFLIYFQGNSAPDKSGLPSDRFSAERTGGSVSTLTIQRTQQEDSAVYLCASTRTGELFFGEGSRLTVL.

This clonotype showed up many times. V usage is TRBV24-1 and J usage is TRBJ2-3; 10 bases match TRBD2. The V and J ends lost 4 bases and 8 bases, in that order; junction bases with no gene match: 11. CDR3 length equals 16 residues. Germline V gene data show CDR1 as KGHDR and CDR2 as SFDVKD. CDR3 DNA: TGTGCCACCAGTGACGTAAAGACTAGCGGGCCTAGTACGCAGTATTTT. Its translation is CATSDVKTSGPSTQYF.

V gene TRBV5-5 combines with J gene TRBJ1-2; D not certain. V lost 2 bases to trimming and J lost 2 bases, with 7 bases between them. The CDR3 consists of 13 residues. Germline-derived CDR1 and CDR2 are SGHKS and YYEKEE (reference sequence). The CDR3 DNA reads as TGTGCCAGCAGCTTTCGGGAAAACTATGGCTACACCTTC. This gives the protein CASSFRENYGYTF. Supplemented by reference TRBV5-5 and TRBJ1-2, the full variable domain reads DAGVTQSPTHLIKTRGQQVTLRCSPISGHKSVSWYQQVLGQGPQFIFQYYEKEERGRGNFPDRFSARQFPNYSSELNVNALLLGDSALYLCASSFRENYGYTFGSGTRLTVV.

V is TRBV5-1 and J is TRBJ1-6; TRBD1 matches 10 bases. The CDR3 length is 17 residues. V gave up 0 bases and J gave up 7 bases; unmatched junction bases: 7. Germline values: CDR1 SGHRS, CDR2 YFSETQ. This chain's CDR3 is CASSLVVGTGENSPLHF. CDR3 in DNA: TGCGCCAGCAGCTTGGTTGTCGGGACAGGGGAAAATTCACCCCTCCACTTT.

This clonotype occurred a few times. The chain carries TRBV7-2 and TRBJ2-1; possibly TRBD1 for D (6 bases). The CDR3 extends over 13 amino acids. Looked up from germline, CDR1 is SGHTA and CDR2 is FQGNSA. The V end was cut by 2 bases, the J end by 9 bases, with 11 bases between. In DNA form, the CDR3 reads TGTGCCAGCAGCTTAAGGGACAAAGTTGAGCAGTTCTTC. Amino acids: CASSLRDKVEQFF.

A few counts support this clonotype. This chain links TRBV10-3 with TRBJ2-1; D is uncertain. Trimming took 3 bases from V and 6 from J, leaving 12 bases between them. Per the germline V gene, CDR1 is ENHRY and CDR2 is SYGVKD. The CDR3 sequence is 14 residues long. In DNA form, the CDR3 reads TGTGCCATCAGTGACCCAGGCCCCTTCAATGAGCAGTTCTTC. The encoded protein is CAISDPGPFNEQFF.

This clonotype came up many times. The genes are TRBV21-1 and TRBJ2-7; the D call TRBD2 from the table was never checked on the DNA. TRBV21-1 is a pseudogene segment. The CDR3 spans 18 residues. In DNA, the CDR3 is TGTGCCAGCAGCAAAGGTATCTCCATAGCGGGCAGCTCCTACGAGCAGTACTTC. Its protein is CASSKGISIAGSSYEQYF.

This clonotype was seen only a few times. The V call is TRBV5-1, the J call TRBJ2-5, with D perhaps TRBD1 or TRBD2 (7 bases each). The CDR3 contains 15 residues. Germline V gene sequence: CDR1 SGHRS, CDR2 YFSETQ. Trimming shortened V by 4 bases and J by 1 base, and 14 bases separated the two germline ends. CDR3 in amino acids: CASSQRDSAQETQYF. The CDR3, as DNA: TGCGCCAGCAGCCAGCGGGACAGCGCCCAAGAGACCCAGTACTTC. The full variable domain, rest sourced from reference TRBV5-1 and TRBJ2-5, is KAGVTQTPRYLIKTRGQQVTLSCSPISGHRSVSWYQQTPGQGLQFLFEYFSETQRNKGNFPGRFSGRQFSNSRSEMNVSTLELGDSALYLCASSQRDSAQETQYFGPGTRLLVL.

This clonotype was observed many times. V usage is TRBV3-1 and J usage is TRBJ2-7; 12 positions agree with TRBD1. Germline lookup yields CDR1 LGHDT and CDR2 YNNKEL (reference sequence). The CDR3 covers 16 residues. After removal of 3 bases from V and 0 bases from J, the junction contained 3 bases not matched to a gene. This CDR3 is CASSHGTGGHSYEQYF. In DNA form, the CDR3 reads TGTGCCAGCAGCCACGGGACAGGGGGCCACTCCTACGAGCAGTACTTC.

This chain connects TRBV28 to TRBJ2-7; D uncertain. V was clipped by 5 bases and J by 3 bases, with 17 bases between them. Germline loops: CDR1 MDHEN, CDR2 SYDVKM. The CDR3 length is 15 residues. The CDR3 DNA reads TGTGCCAGCAGTCCCTCCTACTTCGCGGTCTACGAGCAGTACTTC. Translating gives CASSPSYFAVYEQYF.

The chain couples TRBV3-1 to TRBJ2-1; D is uncertain. With 2 bases removed from V and 5 bases from J, the gap between germline ends came to 7 bases. Germline V gene sequence: CDR1 LGHDT, CDR2 YNNKEL (reference sequence). This CDR3 region has 13 residues. The CDR3 protein is CASSQRPDNEQFF. In nucleotides, the CDR3 is TGTGCCAGCAGCCAACGGCCGGACAATGAGCAGTTCTTC.

This clonotype turned up a few times. V and J are TRBV5-1 and TRBJ2-5, with D possibly matching TRBD2 (6 bases). V lost 5 bases, J lost 4 bases, and 15 bases lay in between. The germline CDR1 and CDR2 sequences are SGHRS and YFSETQ. The CDR3 runs to 14 residues. CDR3 coding DNA: TGCGCCAGCAGGACCCCGGGAGTGATAGAGACCCAGTACTTC. Amino acids: CASRTPGVIETQYF.

The chain carries TRBV7-2 and TRBJ2-4; D perhaps matches TRBD2 (5 bases). The CDR3 has 14 amino acids. Between the trimmed V and J ends, which lost 2 bases and 3 bases, there was a span of 8 bases. The V gene's germline CDR1 is SGHTA and CDR2 FQGNSA. Here the CDR3 DNA reads TGTGCCAGCAGCTTATCCCGGGGCAAAAACATTCAGTACTTC. Translation gives CASSLSRGKNIQYF.

V and J are TRBV2 and TRBJ2-2; D possibly corresponds to TRBD1 (6 bases). This CDR3 contains 17 residues. Trimming left V 7 bases short and J 0 bases short, with 18 bases between. The germline gives CDR1 SNHLY, CDR2 FYNNEI. The CDR3 region has the DNA TGTGCCAGCAAGGGGACATTCAGAAAGCCGAACACCGGGGAGCTGTTTTTT. The encoded protein is CASKGTFRKPNTGELFF.

This clonotype occurred a few times. The chain has TRBV18 and TRBJ2-7, with D possibly being TRBD2 (6 bases). This CDR3 has 13 residues. From germline, CDR1 is KGHSH and CDR2 LQKENI. Trimming took 3 bases from V and 4 from J, leaving 10 bases between them. This chain's CDR3 is CASSPWREYEQYF. CDR3 in DNA: TGTGCCAGCTCACCGTGGAGGGAGTACGAGCAGTACTTC. Full variable domain (remainder filled in from reference TRBV18 and TRBJ2-7): NAGVMQNPRHLVRRRGQEARLRCSPMKGHSHVYWYRQLPEEGLKFMVYLQKENIIDESGMPKERFSAEFPKEGPSILRIQQVVRGDSAAYFCASSPWREYEQYFGPGTRLTVT.

This clonotype has only a few counts. The chain has TRBV5-1 and TRBJ2-6; D possibly corresponds to TRBD1 (7 bases). This CDR3 region has 16 residues. Looked up from germline, CDR1 is SGHRS and CDR2 is YFSETQ. V shed 5 bases and J shed 2 bases, with 14 bases lying between them. CDR3 DNA: TGCGCCAGCAGGCAGGGGGAGCGGGCTGGGGCCAACGTCCTGACTTTC. It is translated as CASRQGERAGANVLTF.

This chain joins TRBV28 and TRBJ2-7, with a possible D match to TRBD2 (5 bases). CDR1 is MDHEN and CDR2 is SYDVKM in the germline V gene. The germline V and J ends were trimmed by 4 bases and 4 bases, with 11 bases remaining between them. The CDR3 consists of 13 residues. DNA of the CDR3: TGTGCCAGCAGTTCCGGGATAAGGTACGAGCAGTACTTC. Translated: CASSSGIRYEQYF.